This TCR beta chain was found in a study of blood T cell repertoires in COVID-19. Study at large: Some COVID-19 samples were acute and others convalescent; all came from the United States, Italy and Spain. The cDNA or gDNA used as material had been derived from T cells, B-cell-depleted T cells, or PBMCs.

The CDR3 extends over 11 amino acids. Germline V gene data show CDR1 as DFQATT and CDR2 as SNEGSKA (reference sequence). Losses at the gene ends were 6 bases for V and 5 bases for J; bases not matched to a gene: 3. In the authors' workflow: The authors estimated nucleated cell counts from reference gene primer amplification. Sequencing used immunoSEQ multiplex PCR; TCRdb keeps in-frame clones, though not all of them. The V and J calls and clone size were taken over from that table, and D and trimming were inferred from the DNA. The sample has 130,000 to 150,000 clones; about 82% are singletons. This TCR was sampled from a woman aged 40 to 49 with active or convalescent COVID-19. Input material: peripheral blood. The genes are TRBV20-1 and TRBJ1-1; 7 bases agree with TRBD1. The CDR3 bases are TGCAGTGCCCGGACAGGTACTGAAGCTTTCTTT. It codes for CSARTGTEAFF.